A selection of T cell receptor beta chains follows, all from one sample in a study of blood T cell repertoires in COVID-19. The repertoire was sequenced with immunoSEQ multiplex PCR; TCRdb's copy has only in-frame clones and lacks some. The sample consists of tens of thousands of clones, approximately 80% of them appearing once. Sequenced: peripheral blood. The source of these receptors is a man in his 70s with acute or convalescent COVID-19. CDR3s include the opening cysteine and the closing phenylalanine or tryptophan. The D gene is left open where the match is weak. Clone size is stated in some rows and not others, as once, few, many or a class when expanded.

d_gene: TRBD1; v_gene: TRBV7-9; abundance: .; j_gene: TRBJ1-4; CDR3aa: CASSSGTDIEKLFF; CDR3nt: TGTGCCAGCAGCTCCGGGACAGATATTGAAAAACTGTTTTTT
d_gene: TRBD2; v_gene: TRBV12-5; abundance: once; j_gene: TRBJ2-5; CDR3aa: CASGLTSGDQETQYF; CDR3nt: TGTGCTAGTGGTTTGACTAGCGGGGACCAAGAGACCCAGTACTTC
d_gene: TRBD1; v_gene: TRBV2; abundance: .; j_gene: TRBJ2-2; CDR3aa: CASGRQGNTGELFF; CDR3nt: TGTGCCAGCGGACGACAGGGGAACACCGGGGAGCTGTTTTTT
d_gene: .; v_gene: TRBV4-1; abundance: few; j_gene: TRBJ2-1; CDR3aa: CASSQGTFRDIHEQFF; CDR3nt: TGCGCCAGCAGCCAAGGGACCTTCCGGGACATTCATGAGCAGTTCTTC
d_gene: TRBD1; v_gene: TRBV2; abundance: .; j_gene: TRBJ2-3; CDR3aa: CASTQTGRTDTQYF; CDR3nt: TGTGCCAGCACTCAGACAGGGCGCACAGATACGCAGTATTTT
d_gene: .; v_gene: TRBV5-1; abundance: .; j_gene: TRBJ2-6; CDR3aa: CASSFSQGSGANVLTF; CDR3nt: TGCGCCAGCAGCTTCTCGCAGGGGTCTGGGGCCAACGTCCTGACTTTC
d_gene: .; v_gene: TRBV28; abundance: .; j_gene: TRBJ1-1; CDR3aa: CASTRMIGLMNTEAFF; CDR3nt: TGTGCCAGCACCCGGATGATTGGACTGATGAACACTGAAGCTTTCTTT
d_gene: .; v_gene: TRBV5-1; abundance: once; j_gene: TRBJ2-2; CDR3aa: CASRPGNTGELFF; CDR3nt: TGCGCCAGCAGACCCGGTAACACCGGGGAGCTGTTTTTT
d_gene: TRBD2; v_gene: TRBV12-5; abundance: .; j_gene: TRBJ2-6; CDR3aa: CASGLVPGLVVISGANVLTF; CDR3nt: TGTGCTAGTGGTTTGGTACCTGGACTAGTAGTCATTTCTGGGGCCAACGTCCTGACTTTC
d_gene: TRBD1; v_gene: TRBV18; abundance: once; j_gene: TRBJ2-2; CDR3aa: CASSREDRGNTGELFF; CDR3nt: TGTGCCAGCTCACGCGAGGACAGGGGAAACACCGGGGAGCTGTTTTTT
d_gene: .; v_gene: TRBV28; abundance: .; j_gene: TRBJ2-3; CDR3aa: CASSPPHSTDTQYF; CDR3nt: TGTGCCAGCAGTCCCCCCCATAGCACAGATACGCAGTATTTT
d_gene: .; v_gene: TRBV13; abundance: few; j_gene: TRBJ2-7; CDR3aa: CASSLQGGSYEQYF; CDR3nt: TGTGCCAGCAGCCTTCAGGGGGGCTCCTACGAGCAGTACTTC
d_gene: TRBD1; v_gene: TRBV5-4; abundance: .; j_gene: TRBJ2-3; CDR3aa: CASSPGQILSTDTQYF; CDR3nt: TGTGCCAGCAGCCCGGGACAGATACTTAGCACAGATACGCAGTATTTT
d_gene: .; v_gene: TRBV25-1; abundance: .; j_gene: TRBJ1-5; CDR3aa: CASSTQTDQPQHF; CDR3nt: TGTGCCAGCAGTACCCAGACAGATCAGCCCCAGCATTTT
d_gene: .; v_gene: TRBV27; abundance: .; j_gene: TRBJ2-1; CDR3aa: CASRVRGLKPTPSSYNEQFF; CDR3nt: TGTGCCAGCAGGGTAAGGGGTTTAAAGCCCACCCCGAGCTCCTACAATGAGCAGTTCTTC
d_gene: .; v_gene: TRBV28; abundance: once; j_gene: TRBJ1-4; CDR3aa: CASSLGQDEKLFF; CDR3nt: TGTGCCAGCAGTTTGGGACAAGATGAAAAACTGTTTTTT
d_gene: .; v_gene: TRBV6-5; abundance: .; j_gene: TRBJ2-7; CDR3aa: CASTRGGFSYEQYF; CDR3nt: TGTGCCAGCACCCGTGGAGGCTTCTCCTACGAGCAGTACTTC
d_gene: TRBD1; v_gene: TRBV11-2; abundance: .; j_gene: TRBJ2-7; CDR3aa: CASSAIRGPSYEQYF; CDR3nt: TGTGCCAGCAGCGCTATCAGGGGGCCCTCTTACGAGCAGTACTTC
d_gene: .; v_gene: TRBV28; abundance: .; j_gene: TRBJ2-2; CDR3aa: CASNHGANTGELFF; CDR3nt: TGTGCCAGTAATCACGGGGCGAACACCGGGGAGCTGTTTTTT
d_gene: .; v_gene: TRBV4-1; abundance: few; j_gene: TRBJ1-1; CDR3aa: CASSPSRVKRSTEAFF; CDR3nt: TGCGCCAGCAGCCCCTCCAGGGTGAAAAGGAGCACTGAAGCTTTCTTT
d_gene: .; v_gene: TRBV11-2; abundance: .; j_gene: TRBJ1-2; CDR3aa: CASSLSKTDGYTF; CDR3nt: TGTGCCAGCAGCCTCTCCAAGACAGATGGCTACACCTTC
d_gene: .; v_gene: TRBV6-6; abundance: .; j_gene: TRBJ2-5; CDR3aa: CASRQTQSLQETQYF; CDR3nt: TGTGCCAGCAGGCAGACACAGTCCCTCCAAGAGACCCAGTACTTC
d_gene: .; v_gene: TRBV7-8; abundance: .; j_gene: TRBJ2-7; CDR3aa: CASSRSDYALYEQYF; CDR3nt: TGTGCCAGCAGCCGATCGGACTACGCGCTTTACGAGCAGTACTTC
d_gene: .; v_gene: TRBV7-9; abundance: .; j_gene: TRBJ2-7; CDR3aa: CASSLGQETYEQYF; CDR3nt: TGTGCCAGCAGCTTAGGACAGGAGACCTACGAGCAGTACTTC
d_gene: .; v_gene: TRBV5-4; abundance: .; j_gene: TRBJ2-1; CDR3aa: CASSLEWDTNEQFF; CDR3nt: TGTGCCAGCAGCTTGGAATGGGACACCAATGAGCAGTTCTTC
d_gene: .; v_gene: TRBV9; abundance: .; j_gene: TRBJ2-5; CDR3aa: CASSVGLAQETQYF; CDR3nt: TGTGCCAGCAGCGTAGGCCTAGCCCAAGAGACCCAGTACTTC
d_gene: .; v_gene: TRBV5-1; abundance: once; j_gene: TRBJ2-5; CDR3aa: CASSLGGPGEETQYF; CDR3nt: TGCGCCAGCAGCTTGGGGGGGCCTGGAGAGGAGACCCAGTACTTC
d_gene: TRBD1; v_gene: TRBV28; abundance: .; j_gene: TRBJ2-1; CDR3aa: CASKTRDRVYNEQFF; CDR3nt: TGTGCCAGTAAAACCCGGGACAGGGTTTACAATGAGCAGTTCTTC
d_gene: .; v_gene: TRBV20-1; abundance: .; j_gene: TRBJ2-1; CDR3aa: CSARERQRQFF; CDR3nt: TGCAGTGCTAGAGAGAGGCAGAGGCAGTTCTTC
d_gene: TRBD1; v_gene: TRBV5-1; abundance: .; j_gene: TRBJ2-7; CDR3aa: CASRQTGGSYEQYF; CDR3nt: TGCGCCAGCAGACAAACAGGGGGCTCCTACGAGCAGTACTTC
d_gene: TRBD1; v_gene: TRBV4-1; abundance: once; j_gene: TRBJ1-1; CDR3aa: CASSQYRGRNEIAFF; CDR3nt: TGCGCCAGCAGCCAATACAGGGGGCGGAACGAAATAGCTTTCTTT
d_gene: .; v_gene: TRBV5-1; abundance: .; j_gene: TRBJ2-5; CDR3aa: CASSLQGRQETQYF; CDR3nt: TGCGCCAGCAGCTTACAGGGCCGGCAAGAGACCCAGTACTTC
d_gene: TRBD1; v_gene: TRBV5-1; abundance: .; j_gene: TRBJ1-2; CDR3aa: CASSLEGANYGYTF; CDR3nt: TGCGCCAGCAGCTTGGAGGGGGCGAACTATGGCTACACCTTC
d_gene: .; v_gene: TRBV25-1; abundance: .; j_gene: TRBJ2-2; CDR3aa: CASSGRGSNTGELFF; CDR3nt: TGTGCCAGCAGTGGGCGGGGATCGAACACCGGGGAGCTGTTTTTT
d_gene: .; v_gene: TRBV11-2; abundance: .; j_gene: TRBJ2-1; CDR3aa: CASSPRDEQFF; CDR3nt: TGTGCCAGCAGCCCCCGCGATGAGCAGTTCTTC
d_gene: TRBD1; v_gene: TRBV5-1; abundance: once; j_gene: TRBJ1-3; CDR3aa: CASSSGQENTIYF; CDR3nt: TGCGCCAGCAGCTCGGGACAGGAAAACACCATATATTTT
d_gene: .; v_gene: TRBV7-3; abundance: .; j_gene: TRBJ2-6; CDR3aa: CASSYGTSSGANVLTF; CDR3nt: TGTGCCAGCAGCTACGGTACTAGCTCTGGGGCCAACGTCCTGACTTTC
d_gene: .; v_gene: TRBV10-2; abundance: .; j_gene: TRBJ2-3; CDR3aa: CASAERTDTQYF; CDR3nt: TGCGCCAGCGCGGAGAGAACAGATACGCAGTATTTT
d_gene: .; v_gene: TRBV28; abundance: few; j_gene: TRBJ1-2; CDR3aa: CASSPQVYYGYTF; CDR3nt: TGTGCCAGCAGTCCCCAGGTTTACTATGGCTACACCTTC
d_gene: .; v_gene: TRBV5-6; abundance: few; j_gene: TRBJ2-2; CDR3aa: CASSLAYRDTGELFF; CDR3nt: TGTGCCAGCAGCTTGGCGTATCGGGACACCGGGGAGCTGTTTTTT
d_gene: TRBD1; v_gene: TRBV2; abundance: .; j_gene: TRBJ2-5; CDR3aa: CASDRDFTRETQYF; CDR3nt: TGTGCCAGCGACAGGGATTTTACTAGAGAGACCCAGTACTTC
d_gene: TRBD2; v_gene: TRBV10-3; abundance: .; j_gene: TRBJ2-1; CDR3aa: CATGLAGNNEQFF; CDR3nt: TGTGCCACAGGACTAGCGGGGAACAATGAGCAGTTCTTC
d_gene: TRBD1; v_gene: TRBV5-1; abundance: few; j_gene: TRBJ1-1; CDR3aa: CASSFYRGVNTEAFF; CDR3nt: TGCGCCAGCAGCTTTTACAGGGGGGTGAACACTGAAGCTTTCTTT
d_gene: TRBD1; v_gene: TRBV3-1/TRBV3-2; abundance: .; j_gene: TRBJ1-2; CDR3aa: CASSQSVSWDSGYTF; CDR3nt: TGTGCCAGCAGCCAATCCGTATCCTGGGACAGTGGCTACACCTTC
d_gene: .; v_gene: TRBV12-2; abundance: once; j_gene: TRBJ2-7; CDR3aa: CASRLPQNYEQYF; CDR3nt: TGTGCAAGTCGCTTACCCCAAAACTACGAGCAGTACTTC
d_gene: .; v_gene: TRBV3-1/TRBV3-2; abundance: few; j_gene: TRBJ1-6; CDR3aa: CASSLTWESPLHF; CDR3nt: TGTGCCAGCAGCCTGACATGGGAGTCACCCCTCCACTTT
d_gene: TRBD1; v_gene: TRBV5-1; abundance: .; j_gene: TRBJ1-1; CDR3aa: CASSPQAAGTGVNTEAFF; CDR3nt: TGCGCCAGCAGCCCCCAGGCGGCCGGGACAGGGGTGAACACTGAAGCTTTCTTT
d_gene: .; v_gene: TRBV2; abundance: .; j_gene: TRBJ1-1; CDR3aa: CASSGPRQGGVNTEAFF; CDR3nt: TGTGCCAGCAGTGGCCCCAGGCAGGGTGGGGTGAACACTGAAGCTTTCTTT
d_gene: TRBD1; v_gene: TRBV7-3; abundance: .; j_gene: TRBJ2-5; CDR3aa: CASSARTGRGETQYF; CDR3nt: TGTGCCAGCAGCGCCCGGACAGGGAGAGGGGAGACCCAGTACTTC
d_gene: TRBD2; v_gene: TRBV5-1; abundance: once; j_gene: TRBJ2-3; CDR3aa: CASRPRSGGDTDTQYF; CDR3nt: TGCGCCAGCCGCCCGCGTTCGGGGGGGGACACAGATACGCAGTATTTT
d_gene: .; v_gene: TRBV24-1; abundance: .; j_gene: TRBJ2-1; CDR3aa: CATSDSRINEQFF; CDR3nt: TGTGCCACCAGTGATTCGCGCATCAATGAGCAGTTCTTC